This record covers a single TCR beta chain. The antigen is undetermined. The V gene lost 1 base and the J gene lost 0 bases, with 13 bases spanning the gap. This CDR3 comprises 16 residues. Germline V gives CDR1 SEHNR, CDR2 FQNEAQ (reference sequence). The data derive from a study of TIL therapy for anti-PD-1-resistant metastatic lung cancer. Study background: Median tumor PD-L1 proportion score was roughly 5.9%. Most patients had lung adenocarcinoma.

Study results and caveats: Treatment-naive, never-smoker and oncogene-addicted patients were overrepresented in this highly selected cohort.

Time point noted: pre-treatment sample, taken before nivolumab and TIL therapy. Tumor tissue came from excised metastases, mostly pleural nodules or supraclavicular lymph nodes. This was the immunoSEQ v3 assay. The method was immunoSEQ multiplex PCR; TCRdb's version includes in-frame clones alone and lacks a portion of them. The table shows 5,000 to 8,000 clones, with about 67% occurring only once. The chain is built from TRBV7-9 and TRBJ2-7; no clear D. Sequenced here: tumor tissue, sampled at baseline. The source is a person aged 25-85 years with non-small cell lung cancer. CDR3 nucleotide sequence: TGTGCCAGCAGCTTAGGGTTCGGCAGCAGCTCCTACGAGCAGTACTTC. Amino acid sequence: CASSLGFGSSSYEQYF.